This T cell receptor (beta chain) derives from a study of blood T cells in healthy people across ages. Each sample yielded at least 6 million isolated PBMCs. This clonotype turned up a few times. One end of the junction is discordant with germline, which a read error may explain. A second PCR of about 6 to 11 cycles used a sample-barcoded 5' primer and a J-beta primer mix. TCRdb ran MiXCR on the 5' RACE reads and lists one entry per CDR3 protein. The table includes just under 750,000 distinct CDR3 sequences, over 20% detected once. CDR1 MNHNS and CDR2 SASEGT come from the germline V gene. The CDR3 runs to 16 residues.

Sequencing input: blood. V and J are TRBV6-1 and TRBJ1-4; no definite D call. This sequence was found in a man in his 70s in good health. CDR3 loop: CAGSKAPGPTNEKLFF. CDR3 bases: TGTGCCGGCAGTAAAGCGCCAGGCCCAACTAATGAAAAACTGTTTTTT.